Reported below is one T cell receptor beta chain. The target antigen is unknown. The data stem from a study of cytomegalovirus exposure and HLA in healthy donors. Regarding the study as a whole: Researchers counted 164 TCR beta chains as cytomegalovirus-associated.

Some clones are missing from TCRdb's copy, which holds only in-frame ones; the method was immunoSEQ multiplex PCR. The sample has tens of thousands of clones, around 92% seen once. The source material was PBMCs. The clonotype comes from a woman aged 18-30 years in good health and CMV-seronegative.

CDR3 loop: CASSVQGERQPQHF. CDR3 sequence (DNA): TGTGCCAGCAGTGTCCAGGGCGAACGTCAGCCCCAGCATTTT. The rearrangement links TRBV6-1 to TRBJ1-5, with D possibly matching TRBD1 (5 bases). V lost 4 bases to trimming and J lost 6 bases, with 13 bases between them. CDR3 length: 14 amino acids. Looked up from germline, CDR1 is MNHNS and CDR2 is SASEGT.